The present T cell receptor beta chain was sequenced within a study of T cell repertoires in cytomegalovirus infection. Study information: The public TCR beta signatures pointed to both CMV infection and matching HLA type. The study, taken as a whole, reports: Of the TCR beta families, the public ones yielded a cumulative frequency that identified carriers of CMV plus the relevant HLA.

Using its own MiXCR run on the reads, TCRdb lists one record per CDR3 protein. The table has just over 150,000 distinct CDR3 sequences, about 25% seen once; the top ten hold 9.5% to 13%. Per the germline V gene, CDR1 is SGHTA and CDR2 is FQGNSA. V trimming: 3 bases; J trimming: 7 bases; junction bases outside the gene matches: 9. CDR3 length: 15 residues. This clonotype has only a few counts. As yet, its antigen is unknown. Material for sequencing was PBMCs. This receptor was identified in a human donor in good health (CMV status not recorded). Some clones in this sample may be carry-over from other donors' samples. The V gene is TRBV7-2, the J gene TRBJ1-1, with 9 bases aligning to TRBD1. The CDR3 DNA reads TGTGCCAGCAGCTTCGACAGGGGGAGAACATTTGAAGCTTTCTTT. Its translation: CASSFDRGRTFEAFF.